The sequence of this TCR beta chain was determined in a study of cytomegalovirus exposure and HLA in healthy donors. The PCR ran on 60 Vbeta and 13 Jbeta primers. The method was immunoSEQ multiplex PCR; TCRdb's version includes in-frame clones alone and lacks a portion of them. Of 170,000 or so clones in the sample, 70% to 90% were seen once. The TCR was taken from a woman under 30 in good health and CMV-seronegative. The sample was PBMCs.

CDR3 coding DNA: TGTGCCAGCAGTCCCAATCCCCACGAGCAGTACTTC. This gives the protein CASSPNPHEQYF. V usage is TRBV28 and J usage is TRBJ2-7; the D is unclear. The CDR3 totals 12 residues. Germline CDR1 is MDHEN and CDR2 is SYDVKM. V was cut by 5 bases and J by 5 bases, with 10 bases left in between.